This T cell receptor beta chain was obtained from a study of regulatory T cells in long-lasting Graves disease. Study summary: Graves' patients with a new diagnosis had received antithyroid drugs under 3 months.

This clonotype occurred many times. The antigen is not known. Arm-PCR of CDR3 regions and iRepertoire HTBI primers were used to build TCR beta libraries. In TCRdb, the multiplex PCR reads were re-called with MiXCR into one record per CDR3 protein. The sample yields over 450,000 distinct CDR3 sequences, around 12% seen once. Time point here: newly diagnosed GD, antithyroid drugs for less than 3 months. RNA from PBMCs was the source of the TCR library. General study findings and limits: The TCR repertoire of persistent Graves' patients was less diverse than that of newly diagnosed ones. Patients with persistent disease showed a bias toward TRBV28, TRBJ1-2 and TRBJ2-5. Study of thyroid tissue was not done, with only peripheral blood studied.

The V gene lost 6 bases and the J gene lost 1 base, with 9 bases spanning the gap. The CDR3 sequence is 13 residues long. Another study also made use of these data, one on T cells in Graves' hyperthyroidism and ophthalmopathy.

Sample: peripheral blood mononuclear cells (PBMCs), taken at new diagnosis, from a patient treated with antithyroid drugs. This receptor was taken from a woman in her 30s with Graves disease. This sequence joins TRBV12-3 or TRBV12-4 and TRBJ1-1, with no clear D. The CDR3 nucleotides read TGTGCCAGCAGCCACGCTGAGAACACTGAAGCTTTCTTT. Protein sequence: CASSHAENTEAFF.